A single sample is the source of the 2 T cell receptor beta chains below, sequenced in a study of CD8 T cells in Susac syndrome. With random hexamers, reverse transcription was performed on about 0.5 to 1 ug of RNA. TCRdb redid the calling of the immunoSEQ multiplex PCR reads with MiXCR, one entry per CDR3 protein. The sample carries 56,000 or so distinct CDR3 sequences, roughly 94% recorded once. Sequenced material: CD8+ T cells from PBMCs. Receptor source: a human donor with Susac syndrome.

This clonotype is a singleton in its sample. CDR3 loop: CASSINPGTVQETQYF. The CDR3 nucleotides read TGTGCCAGTAGTATAAACCCCGGGACAGTACAAGAGACCCAGTACTTC. The rearrangement uses TRBV19 and TRBJ2-5; TRBD1 matches 7 bases. From germline, CDR1 is LNHDA and CDR2 SQIVND (reference sequence). J lost 2 bases, V lost 2 bases, and 8 bases had no gene match. The CDR3 is made up of 16 amino acids.

In its sample, this clonotype was seen once. The chain recombines TRBV5-6 with TRBJ2-4; 7 positions match TRBD1. CDR1 and CDR2 from the germline V gene are SGHDT and YYEEEE. The V segment lost 0 bases and the J segment 3 bases; nucleotides outside the gene matches: 9. The CDR3 spans 17 residues. The CDR3 nucleotides read TGTGCCAGCAGCTTGGAACCGACAGGGACGAACAAAAACATTCAGTACTTC. Protein sequence: CASSLEPTGTNKNIQYF.